This T cell receptor (beta chain) was identified in a study of CD8 T cells in ankylosing spondylitis. Study-wide points: Fewer than 10 highly homologous variants formed a TCR beta motif that appeared characteristic of ankylosing spondylitis blood. Reportedly, disease-linked clones are significantly enriched in ankylosing spondylitis patients' matched synovial fluid. A subset of motif variants has previously been described in the synovial fluid and blood of reactive arthritis. Peripheral blood samples showed relatively rare disease-linked clones, and these clones were CD8+.

Quantitative barcoded 5'-RACE was used to prepare TCR beta libraries. TCRdb recomputed calls from the 5' RACE reads with MiXCR, one row per CDR3 protein. The table has about 440,000 distinct CDR3 sequences, approximately 17% seen once. CDR3 length equals 16 residues. With 2 bases clipped from V and 4 bases from J, the junction kept 6 bases outside the gene matches. CDR1 is LNHNV and CDR2 is YYDKDF in the germline V gene (reference sequence). This clonotype was counted only a few times. Its target is unknown. The chain recombines TRBV15 with TRBJ2-1; 9 bases are a match to TRBD1. Sequencing used blood, either unsorted or a sorted T cell fraction (not recorded which). The source is a male donor with ankylosing spondylitis. CDR3 sequence reads: CATSRSTGQGYNEQFF. The CDR3 DNA sequence: TGTGCCACCAGCAGATCTACGGGACAGGGTTACAATGAGCAGTTCTTC.